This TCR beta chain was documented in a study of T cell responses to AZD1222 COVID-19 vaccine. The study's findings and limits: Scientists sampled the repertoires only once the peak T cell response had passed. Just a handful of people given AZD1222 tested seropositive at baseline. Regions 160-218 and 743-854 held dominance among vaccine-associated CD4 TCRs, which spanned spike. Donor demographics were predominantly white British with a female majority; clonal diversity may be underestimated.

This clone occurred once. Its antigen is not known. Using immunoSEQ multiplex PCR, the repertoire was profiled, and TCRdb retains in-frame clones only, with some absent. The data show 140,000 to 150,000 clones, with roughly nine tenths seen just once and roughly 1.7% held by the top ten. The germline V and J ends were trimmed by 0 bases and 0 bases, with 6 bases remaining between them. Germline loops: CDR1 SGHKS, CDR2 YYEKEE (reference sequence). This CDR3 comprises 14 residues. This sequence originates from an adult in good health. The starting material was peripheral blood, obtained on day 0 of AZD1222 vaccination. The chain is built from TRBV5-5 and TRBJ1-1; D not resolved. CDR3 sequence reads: CASSLDVLNTEAFF. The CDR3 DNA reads TGTGCCAGCAGCTTGGACGTCCTGAACACTGAAGCTTTCTTT.